Below, 29 T cell receptor beta chains from the same sample are listed, as sequenced in a study of Tregs in tolerant kidney transplant recipients. TCRdb keeps only in-frame clones here, not all; method: immunoSEQ multiplex PCR. Found here are more than 45,000 clones; the top ten clones hold roughly 0.85%. This specimen consisted of CD4+ T cells from blood, obtained before the transplant. The receptor source for this set is a human donor who received a combined kidney and bone marrow transplant.

Turning to this clone: The read ends 3 residues before the CDR3 terminus; that terminus is restored from the germline J gene. This sample also contains other DNA sequences that code for the same CDR3. The chain is built from TRBV19 and TRBJ2-5, with TRBD2 as a possible D gene (6 bases). V was pared by 3 bases and J by 5 bases, with 19 bases between. The germline V gene has CDR1 LNHDA and CDR2 SQIVND (reference sequence). CDR3 length: 16 amino acids. The CDR3 DNA, read in part, is TGTGCCAGTAGTATCCGGTCCGGTACTAGCAGTGAGACC. Its protein is CASSIRSGTSSET. The whole CDR3 protein is CASSIRSGTSSETQYF.

As for this clone: The read is 3 residues too short to cover the CDR3 end, so that end is filled in from the germline J gene. This sequence joins TRBV23-1 and TRBJ2-7; possible D gene TRBD1, 6 bases. Being an ORF, TRBV23-1 has a function that is uncertain. Trimming pared 7 bases from V and 3 bases from J, leaving 13 bases between. The CDR3 is made up of 13 amino acids. Partial CDR3 DNA: TGCGCCAGCAAGGGCAGGGGAATCTACGAG. Translation: CASKGRGIYE. The entire CDR3 is CASKGRGIYEQYF.

In the case of this clone: The CDR3 end lies 3 residues beyond the end of the read and is filled in from the germline J gene. The V gene is TRBV20-1, the J gene TRBJ2-3; TRBD2 matches 9 bases. Germline assignment: CDR1 DFQATT and CDR2 SNEGSKA (reference sequence). This CDR3 is 13 amino acids long. After removal of 6 bases from V and 2 bases from J, the junction contained 3 bases not matched to a gene. CDR3 DNA (partial): TGCAGTGCCCCTAGCGGGACCACAGATACG. This encodes CSAPSGTTDT. The entire CDR3 sequence reads CSAPSGTTDTQYF.

CDR3 protein: CASQGPKLSNYGYTF. The DNA read from the CDR3 is TGTGCCAGCCAGGGGCCCAAGCTCTCAAACTATGGC. The rearrangement links TRBV19 to TRBJ1-2; tentative D call: TRBD1 (6 bases). The observed sequence ends 3 residues before the CDR3 terminus, with the missing tail filled in from the germline J gene. CDR1 is LNHDA, CDR2 SQIVND, per germline (reference sequence). Trimming stripped 9 bases from V and 2 bases from J, with 19 bases between. The CDR3 has 15 residues.

As to this clone: The read is 3 residues too short to cover the CDR3 end, so that end is filled in from the germline J gene. V usage is TRBV20-1 and J usage is TRBJ1-1, with D perhaps TRBD1 (5 bases). From germline, CDR1 is DFQATT and CDR2 SNEGSKA (reference sequence). Trimming took off 7 bases at V and 0 bases at J, with 12 bases between the two ends. The CDR3 is 13 residues long. CDR3 bases read: TGCAGTGGCAGGGAGGCTATGAACACTGAA. This translates into CSGREAMNTE. The CDR3, in full, reads CSGREAMNTEAFF.

This chain's CDR3 is CASSPSSTDTQYF. Incomplete CDR3 DNA: TGTGCCAGCAGCCCCAGTAGCACAGATACG. The chain recombines TRBV4-2 with TRBJ2-3; the D is unclear. The read falls 3 residues short of the CDR3 end, and the missing part is taken from the germline J gene. Germline lookup yields CDR1 LGHNA and CDR2 YNFKEQ. There are 13 residues in the CDR3. The V end lost 4 bases, the J end lost 0 bases, and 5 bases lay between the germline ends.

Notes on this clone: With the read ending 3 residues before the CDR3 end, the germline J gene is used to fill in that end. The chain recombines TRBV5-1 with TRBJ1-6; the D gene is possibly TRBD1 (5 bases). Germline V gene lookup returns CDR1 SGHRS and CDR2 YFSETQ. V lost 4 bases, J lost 5 bases, and 13 bases lay in between. The CDR3 runs 15 residues. The DNA read from the CDR3 is TGCGCCAGCAGCCATGGGGGGTTCGATAATTCACCC. It translates to CASSHGGFDNSP. The whole CDR3 reads CASSHGGFDNSPLHF. Together with reference TRBV5-1 and TRBJ1-6, the CDR3 gives the full variable domain: KAGVTQTPRYLIKTRGQQVTLSCSPISGHRSVSWYQQTPGQGLQFLFEYFSETQRNKGNFPGRFSGRQFSNSRSEMNVSTLELGDSALYLCASSHGGFDNSPLHFGNGTRLTVT.

Of note for this clone: With the read ending 3 residues before the CDR3 end, the germline J gene is used to fill in that end. The chain is built from TRBV12-3 or TRBV12-4 and TRBJ2-7; 9 bases match TRBD2. The CDR3 loop spans 13 amino acids. The part of the CDR3 DNA that was read is TGTGCAAGTAGTGGGACTAGCATCTACGAG. It is translated as CASSGTSIYE. The CDR3 reads in full as CASSGTSIYEQYF.

In the case of this clone: The sequenced fragment ends 3 residues before the CDR3 boundary, so the rest is inferred from the germline J gene. The V gene is TRBV6-1, the J gene TRBJ2-7; no clear D. With 4 bases removed from V and 3 bases from J, the gap between germline ends came to 10 bases. From germline, CDR1 is MNHNS and CDR2 SASEGT. The CDR3 length is 13 residues. The CDR3 DNA, read in part, is TGTGCCAGCAGTGCCCCCCCCATCTACGAG. Residues: CASSAPPIYE. The full CDR3 protein is CASSAPPIYEQYF.

A word on this clone: The CDR3 end is not reached by the read, which stops 3 residues before it; the germline J gene fills it in. The rearrangement uses TRBV5-1 and TRBJ1-1; perhaps TRBD1 as D (6 bases). Germline values: CDR1 SGHRS, CDR2 YFSETQ. The CDR3 length is 14 residues. Trimming pared 4 bases from V and 3 bases from J, leaving 13 bases between. CDR3 bases read: TGCGCCAGCAGCCGGTCAGGGGACCACACTGAA. Protein product: CASSRSGDHTE. The full CDR3 protein reads CASSRSGDHTEAFF.

For this clone: The missing CDR3 end, 3 residues past where the read stops, is filled in from the germline J gene. V gene TRBV10-1 combines with J gene TRBJ2-7; 8 bases match TRBD1. The CDR3 consists of 15 residues. Trimming removed 6 bases from V and 2 bases from J; junction bases left unmatched: 9. Germline-derived CDR1 and CDR2 are WNHNN and SYGVQD (reference sequence). CDR3 loop: CASRTPGQGTYEQYF. CDR3 DNA (partial): TGCGCCAGCAGGACTCCTGGACAGGGCACCTACGAG.

About this clone: The observed sequence ends 3 residues before the CDR3 terminus, with the missing tail filled in from the germline J gene. This sequence joins TRBV7-3 and TRBJ1-2, with TRBD1 matching over 10 bases. Germline V gene data show CDR1 as SGHTA and CDR2 as FQGTGA. The CDR3 length is 13 residues. The CDR3 DNA, read in part, is TGTGCCAGCGGGTTGACAGGGGGCGAGGGC. It yields the protein CASGLTGGEG. The CDR3 as a whole reads CASGLTGGEGYTF.

The CDR3 DNA, read in part, is TGTGCCAGCAGCCTGAACCCAGGGAACACCGGGGAG. It is translated as CASSLNPGNTGE. In full, the CDR3 is CASSLNPGNTGELFF. The chain carries TRBV7-2 and TRBJ2-2; D gene unclear. The CDR3 end lies 3 residues beyond the end of the read and is filled in from the germline J gene. V was shortened by 5 bases and J by 1 base, with 11 bases between the two germline ends. CDR1 and CDR2 (germline): SGHTA, FQGNSA. This CDR3 is 15 amino acids long.

Concerning this clone: The read finishes 3 residues shy of the CDR3 end, and the germline J gene is used to complete it. The chain employs TRBV7-3 and TRBJ2-5; 7 bases align to TRBD2. The germline V gene has CDR1 SGHTA and CDR2 FQGTGA. The junction had 8 bases not matched to a gene; V was cut back by 5 bases and J by 5 bases. The CDR3 runs 14 residues. CDR3 DNA (partial): TGTGCCAGCAGCCTAAGGGCGGGAGAGGAGACC. Protein sequence: CASSLRAGEET. The full CDR3 reads CASSLRAGEETQYF.

Note on this clone: The read ends 3 residues before the CDR3 terminus; that terminus is restored from the germline J gene. The chain couples TRBV2 to TRBJ1-3, with 12 bases identical to TRBD1. Germline V CDR1 and CDR2: SNHLY, FYNNEI. The CDR3 is made up of 17 amino acids. The CDR3 sequence is CASSEAGDRGLAGTIYF. Partial CDR3 DNA: TGTGCCAGCAGTGAAGCCGGGGACAGGGGGCTAGCAGGGACC. The full variable domain, its missing parts supplied by reference TRBV2 and TRBJ1-3, is EPEVTQTPSHQVTQMGQEVILRCVPISNHLYFYWYRQILGQKVEFLVSFYNNEISEKSEIFDDQFSVERPDGSNFTLKIRSTKLEDSAMYFCASSEAGDRGLAGTIYFGEGSWLTVV.

The CDR3 reads CASSMGAGGMGETQYF. The part of the CDR3 DNA that was read is TGTGCCAGTAGTATGGGAGCCGGGGGAATGGGGGAGACC. The gene calls are TRBV19 and TRBJ2-5; a possible D gene is TRBD2 (6 bases). The read ends 3 residues early relative to the CDR3; the germline J gene fills the gap. CDR1 LNHDA and CDR2 SQIVND come from the germline V gene (reference sequence). V was trimmed by 3 bases and J by 5 bases, leaving 19 bases between them. The CDR3 loop spans 16 amino acids.

On this clone itself: The CDR3 end falls 3 residues outside the read, so it is completed with the germline J gene. The chain employs TRBV29-1 and TRBJ2-1, with 14 positions matching TRBD2. The CDR3 covers 16 residues. The V gene's germline CDR1 is SQVTM and CDR2 ANQGSEA. After removal of 6 bases from V and 7 bases from J, the junction contained 11 bases not matched to a gene. The CDR3 sequence is CSVGGLAGVFVNEQFF. The sequenced part of the CDR3 DNA is TGCAGCGTGGGGGGACTAGCGGGAGTTTTTGTTAATGAG.

As for this clone: The CDR3 end falls 3 residues outside the read, so it is completed with the germline J gene. The chain recombines TRBV5-1 with TRBJ2-7, with 7 nucleotides matching TRBD2. Unmatched junction bases numbered 12, after V lost 7 bases and J lost 2 bases. The CDR3 runs to 15 residues. Looked up from germline, CDR1 is SGHRS and CDR2 is YFSETQ. The sequenced CDR3 bases are TGCGCCAGCTCGCCTGGACTAGTCGACCCCTACGAG. It encodes CASSPGLVDPYE. The whole CDR3 sequence reads CASSPGLVDPYEQYF.

Notes on this clone: The read ends 3 residues shy of where the CDR3 ends; the end is completed using the germline J gene. The chain combines TRBV6-2 or TRBV6-3 with TRBJ1-1, with 7 bases lining up with TRBD1. Germline assignment: CDR1 MNHEY and CDR2 SVGEGT. The trim removed 1 base at V and 0 bases at J, leaving 5 bases unmatched. The CDR3 totals 16 residues. CDR3 sequence reads: CASSYFTGALNTEAFF. CDR3 DNA (partial): TGTGCCAGCAGTTACTTTACAGGGGCTTTGAACACTGAA.

Turning to this clone: From the germline J gene comes the end of the CDR3, since the read stops 3 residues before it. The V gene is TRBV18, the J gene TRBJ1-2; D is unclear. The CDR3 runs to 15 residues. Trimming left V 1 base short and J 5 bases short, with 14 bases between. Germline V lookup: CDR1 KGHSH, CDR2 LQKENI. Partial CDR3 DNA: TGTGCCAGCTCACCACAGGACTCCATAGGGTATGGC. As protein: CASSPQDSIGYG. The whole CDR3 protein is CASSPQDSIGYGYTF.

A word on this clone: The read finishes 3 residues shy of the CDR3 end, and the germline J gene is used to complete it. The chain carries TRBV2 and TRBJ2-3; possible D gene TRBD2, 5 bases. The germline gives CDR1 SNHLY, CDR2 FYNNEI. Between the trimmed V and J ends, which lost 1 base and 6 bases, there was a span of 5 bases. The CDR3 consists of 12 residues. CDR3 DNA, as far as it was read: TGTGCCAGCAGTGAAGGCGGGGATACG. This sequence encodes CASSEGGDT. The complete CDR3 sequence is CASSEGGDTQYF.

A note on this clone: The CDR3 end lies 3 residues beyond the end of the read and is filled in from the germline J gene. The chain couples TRBV18 to TRBJ2-1, with 8 bases aligning to TRBD2. CDR1 and CDR2 from the germline V gene are KGHSH and LQKENI. This CDR3 comprises 18 residues. V trimming: 6 bases; J trimming: 4 bases; junction bases outside the gene matches: 17. The CDR3 DNA, read in part, is TGTGCCAGCTCTCTTTTCGAAACGGGGGGGTTGATATACAATGAG. Protein product: CASSLFETGGLIYNE. The whole CDR3 sequence is CASSLFETGGLIYNEQFF.

Comments on this clone: The CDR3 is cut off 3 residues early in the read; its end comes from the germline J gene. V usage is TRBV7-6 and J usage is TRBJ2-1; 7 bases match TRBD2. The CDR3 runs to 16 residues. Trimming removed 2 bases from V and 4 bases from J; junction bases left unmatched: 8. Germline loops: CDR1 SGHVS, CDR2 FNYEAQ. The CDR3 is CASSLNELAEYNEQFF. CDR3 DNA, as far as it was read: TGTGCCAGCAGCTTAAATGAGCTAGCGGAGTACAATGAG.

As regards this clone: The CDR3 end lies 3 residues beyond the end of the read and is filled in from the germline J gene. The V and J genes are TRBV18 and TRBJ2-4, with D hard to call. CDR3 size: 12 residues. From germline, CDR1 is KGHSH and CDR2 LQKENI. V dropped 5 bases and J dropped 8 bases, with 10 bases sitting between them. The CDR3 region is CASSGSRDIQYF. The DNA read from the CDR3 is TGTGCCAGCTCAGGGTCTCGGGACATT.

A word on this clone: With the read ending 3 residues before the CDR3 end, the germline J gene is used to fill in that end. This chain joins TRBV7-9 and TRBJ2-2, with unresolved D. The V gene's germline CDR1 is SEHNR and CDR2 FQNEAQ (reference sequence). This CDR3 has 15 amino acids. V was cut by 5 bases and J by 1 base, with 11 bases left in between. CDR3 region: CASSQQFLNTGELFF. CDR3 DNA (partial): TGTGCCAGCAGCCAACAGTTTCTGAACACCGGGGAG.

As for this clone: The read gets to within 3 residues of the CDR3 end, and the germline J gene fills in the rest. This chain connects TRBV18 to TRBJ2-3; D might be TRBD1 (5 bases). The CDR3 is made up of 15 amino acids. V shed 5 bases and J shed 2 bases, with 14 bases lying between them. Germline lookup yields CDR1 KGHSH and CDR2 LQKENI. CDR3 region: CASSDRGKSTDTQYF. Partial CDR3 DNA: TGTGCCAGCTCAGACAGAGGCAAATCCACAGATACG. Full variable domain (missing parts from reference TRBV18 and TRBJ2-3): NAGVMQNPRHLVRRRGQEARLRCSPMKGHSHVYWYRQLPEEGLKFMVYLQKENIIDESGMPKERFSAEFPKEGPSILRIQQVVRGDSAAYFCASSDRGKSTDTQYFGPGTRLTVL.

On this clone itself: The read terminates 3 residues ahead of where the CDR3 ends, so the germline J gene completes it. The J gene is TRBJ2-2, the V gene TRBV5-1; 7 bases fit TRBD1. The germline CDR1 and CDR2 sequences are SGHRS and YFSETQ. CDR3 length: 15 residues. Trimming took 1 base from V and 3 from J; bases not matched to a gene: 3. Here the CDR3 reads CASSLRGLDTGELFF. The covered CDR3 bases are TGCGCCAGCAGCTTGAGGGGGCTCGACACCGGGGAG.

CDR3 DNA, as far as it was read: TGCAGTGCTCAGGGGGGAGTCAGCAATCAGCCC. Amino acids: CSAQGGVSNQP. The CDR3 in full is CSAQGGVSNQPQHF. The V and J genes are TRBV20-1 and TRBJ1-5, with 7 bases lining up with TRBD1. The read ends 3 residues early relative to the CDR3; the germline J gene fills the gap. The CDR3 loop spans 14 amino acids. CDR1 DFQATT and CDR2 SNEGSKA come from the germline V gene (reference sequence). The junction had 5 bases not matched to a gene; V was cut back by 5 bases and J by 1 base.

Points on this clone: From the germline J gene comes the end of the CDR3, since the read stops 3 residues before it. The gene calls are TRBV5-1 and TRBJ2-3; 12 positions match TRBD1. CDR1 is SGHRS, CDR2 YFSETQ, per germline. The CDR3 is 16 amino acids. V dropped 5 bases and J dropped 4; count of bases not matched to a gene: 8. This CDR3 is CASRLLGTGGPDTQYF. The CDR3 bases that were read are TGCGCCAGCAGGTTGCTTGGGACAGGGGGCCCAGATACG.